The TCR beta chain described here comes from a study of blood T cell repertoires in COVID-19. At the level of the study: Samples taken during acute and convalescent COVID-19 were collected in the United States, Italy and Spain. The cDNA or gDNA used as material had been derived from T cells, B-cell-depleted T cells, or PBMCs.

Trimming removed 8 bases from V and 2 bases from J, with 13 bases in between. Germline CDR1 and CDR2: SQVTM and ANQGSEA. The CDR3 consists of 13 residues. Per the authors' pipeline: The authors estimated nucleated cell counts from reference gene primer amplification. Some clones are missing from TCRdb's copy, which holds only in-frame ones; the method was immunoSEQ multiplex PCR. The V and J calls and clone size come from that table; D and trimming were worked out from the DNA. Found here are 60,000 or so clones, around four fifths of them singletons; the top ten hold roughly 3.2%. The origin of this receptor is a man between 60 and 75 years old with acute or convalescent COVID-19. Sequenced input: peripheral blood. The chain combines TRBV29-1 with TRBJ1-3, with D maybe TRBD1 (6 bases). CDR3: CSTFEGAGNTIYF. CDR3 nucleotide sequence: TGCAGCACCTTTGAGGGGGCTGGAAACACCATATATTTT.